The clone carrying this T cell receptor (beta chain) was counted only a few times. This CDR3 is 15 amino acids long. J was trimmed by 4 bases and V by 6 bases; bases with no gene match: 7. CDR1 is MNHNY, CDR2 SVGAGI, per germline (reference sequence). Authors' processing steps: Researchers report that nucleated cell counts were estimated from reference gene primer amplification. Here immunoSEQ multiplex PCR was the method, and the copy in TCRdb shows in-frame clones only, minus some. That table gives V, J and clone size, and the DNA gave D and trimming. The sample comprises roughly 190,000 clones, roughly four fifths of which are singletons, and around 12% rests with the top ten. The source of the sample is a study of blood T cell repertoires in COVID-19. Across the whole study: The cDNA or gDNA used as material had been derived from T cells, B-cell-depleted T cells, or PBMCs.

V usage is TRBV6-6 and J usage is TRBJ2-7; 12 nucleotides match TRBD2. The sequence was obtained from a woman aged 45-65 years with acute or convalescent COVID-19. The specimen was peripheral blood. The CDR3 DNA reads as TGTGCCAGCAGCCAACCTAGCGGGGGGGTGTACGAGCAGTACTTC. This sequence encodes CASSQPSGGVYEQYF.